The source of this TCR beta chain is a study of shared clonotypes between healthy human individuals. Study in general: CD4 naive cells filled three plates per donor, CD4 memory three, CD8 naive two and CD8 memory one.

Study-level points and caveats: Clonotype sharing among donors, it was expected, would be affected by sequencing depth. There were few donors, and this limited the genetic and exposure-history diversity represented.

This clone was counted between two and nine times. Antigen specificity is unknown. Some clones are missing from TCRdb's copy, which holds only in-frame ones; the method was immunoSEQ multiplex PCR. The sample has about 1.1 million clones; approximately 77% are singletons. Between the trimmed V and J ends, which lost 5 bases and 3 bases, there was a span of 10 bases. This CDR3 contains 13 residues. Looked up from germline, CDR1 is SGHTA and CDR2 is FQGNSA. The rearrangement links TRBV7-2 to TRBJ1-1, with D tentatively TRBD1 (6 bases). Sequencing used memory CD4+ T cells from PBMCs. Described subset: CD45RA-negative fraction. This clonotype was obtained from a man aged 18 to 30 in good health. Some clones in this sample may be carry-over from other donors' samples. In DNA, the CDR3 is TGTGCCAGCAGCCGACAGGAGGACACTGAAGCTTTCTTT. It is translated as CASSRQEDTEAFF.